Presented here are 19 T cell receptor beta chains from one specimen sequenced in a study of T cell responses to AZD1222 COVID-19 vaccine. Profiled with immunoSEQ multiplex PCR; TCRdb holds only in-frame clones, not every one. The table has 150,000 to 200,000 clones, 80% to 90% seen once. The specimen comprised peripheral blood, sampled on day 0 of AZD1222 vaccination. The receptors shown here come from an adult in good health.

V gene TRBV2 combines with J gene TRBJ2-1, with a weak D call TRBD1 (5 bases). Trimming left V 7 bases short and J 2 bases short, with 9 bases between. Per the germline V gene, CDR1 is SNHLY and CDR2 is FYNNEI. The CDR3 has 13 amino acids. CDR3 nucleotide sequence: TGTGCCAGCATGGCCAGGGCCTACAATGAGCAGTTCTTC. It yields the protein CASMARAYNEQFF.

The CDR3 DNA sequence: TGTGCCAGCAGCTTAGATCTGGGGACCACCTACGAGCAGTACTTC. Translating gives CASSLDLGTTYEQYF. The chain employs TRBV11-2 and TRBJ2-7; either TRBD1 or TRBD2 may fit D (5 bases each). Trimming took 0 bases from V and 2 from J, leaving 11 bases between them. There are 15 residues in the CDR3. CDR1 and CDR2 (germline): SGHAT, FQNNGV.

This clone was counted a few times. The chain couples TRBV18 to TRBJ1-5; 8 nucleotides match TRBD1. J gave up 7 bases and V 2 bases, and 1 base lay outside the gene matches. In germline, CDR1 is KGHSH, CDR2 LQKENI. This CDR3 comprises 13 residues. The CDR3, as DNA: TGTGCCAGCTCACCAGACAGGGGCCAGCCCCAGCATTTT. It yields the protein CASSPDRGQPQHF.

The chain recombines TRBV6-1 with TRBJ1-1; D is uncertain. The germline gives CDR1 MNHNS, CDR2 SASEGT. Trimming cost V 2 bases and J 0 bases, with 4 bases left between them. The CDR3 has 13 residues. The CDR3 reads CASSEIVNTEAFF. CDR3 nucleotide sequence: TGTGCCAGCAGTGAAATAGTGAACACTGAAGCTTTCTTT.

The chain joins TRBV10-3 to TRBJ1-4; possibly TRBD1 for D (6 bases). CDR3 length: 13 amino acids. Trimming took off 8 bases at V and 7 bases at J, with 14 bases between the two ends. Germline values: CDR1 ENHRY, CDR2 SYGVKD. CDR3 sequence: CAIGEQGTEKLFF. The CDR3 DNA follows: TGTGCCATCGGAGAACAGGGTACTGAAAAACTGTTTTTT.

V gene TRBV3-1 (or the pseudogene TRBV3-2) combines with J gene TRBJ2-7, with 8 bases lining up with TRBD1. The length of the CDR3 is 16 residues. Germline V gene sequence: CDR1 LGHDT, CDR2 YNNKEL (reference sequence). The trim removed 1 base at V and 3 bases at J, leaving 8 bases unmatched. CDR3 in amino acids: CASSQGRGRPSYEQYF. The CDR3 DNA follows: TGTGCCAGCAGCCAAGGCAGGGGGCGGCCTAGCTACGAGCAGTACTTC.

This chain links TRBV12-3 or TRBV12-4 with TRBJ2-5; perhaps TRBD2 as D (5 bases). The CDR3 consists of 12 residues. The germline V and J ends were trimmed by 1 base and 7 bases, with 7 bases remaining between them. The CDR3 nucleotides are TGTGCCAGCAGTTTAGTTCGGGGGACCCAGTACTTC. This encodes CASSLVRGTQYF.

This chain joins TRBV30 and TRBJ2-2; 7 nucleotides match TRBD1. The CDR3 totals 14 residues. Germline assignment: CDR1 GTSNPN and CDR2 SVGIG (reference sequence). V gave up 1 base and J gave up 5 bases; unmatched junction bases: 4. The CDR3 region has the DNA TGTGCCTGGAGTGGAGGACAGGTAACCGGGGAGCTGTTTTTT. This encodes CAWSGGQVTGELFF. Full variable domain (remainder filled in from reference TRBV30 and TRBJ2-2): SQTIHQWPATLVQPVGSPLSLECTVEGTSNPNLYWYRQAAGRGLQLLFYSVGIGQISSEVPQNLSASRPQDRQFILSSKKLLLSDSGFYLCAWSGGQVTGELFFGEGSRLTVL.

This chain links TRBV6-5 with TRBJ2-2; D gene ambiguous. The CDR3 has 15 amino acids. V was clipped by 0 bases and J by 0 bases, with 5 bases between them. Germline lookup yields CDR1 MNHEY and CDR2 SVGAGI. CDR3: CASSYSRANTGELFF. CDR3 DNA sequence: TGTGCCAGCAGTTACTCGAGAGCGAACACCGGGGAGCTGTTTTTT.

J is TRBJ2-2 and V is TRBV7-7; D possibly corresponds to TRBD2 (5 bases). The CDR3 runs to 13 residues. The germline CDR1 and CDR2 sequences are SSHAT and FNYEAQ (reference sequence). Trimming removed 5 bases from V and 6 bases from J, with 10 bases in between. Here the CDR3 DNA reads TGTGCCAGCAGCGTGCAGGAGGCCGGGGAGCTGTTTTTT. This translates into CASSVQEAGELFF.

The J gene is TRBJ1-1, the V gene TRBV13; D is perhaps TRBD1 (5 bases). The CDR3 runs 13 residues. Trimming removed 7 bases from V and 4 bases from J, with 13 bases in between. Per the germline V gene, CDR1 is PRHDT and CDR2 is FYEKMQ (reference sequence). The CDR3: CASNLQGVTEAFF. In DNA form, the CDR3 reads TGTGCCAGCAACCTCCAGGGAGTCACTGAAGCTTTCTTT.

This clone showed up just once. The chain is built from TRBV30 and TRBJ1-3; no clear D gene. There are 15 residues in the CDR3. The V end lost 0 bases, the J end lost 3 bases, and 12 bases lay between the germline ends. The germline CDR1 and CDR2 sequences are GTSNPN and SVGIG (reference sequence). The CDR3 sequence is CAWSVGRSFGNTIYF. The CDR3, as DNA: TGTGCCTGGAGTGTGGGCAGGTCCTTTGGAAACACCATATATTTT.

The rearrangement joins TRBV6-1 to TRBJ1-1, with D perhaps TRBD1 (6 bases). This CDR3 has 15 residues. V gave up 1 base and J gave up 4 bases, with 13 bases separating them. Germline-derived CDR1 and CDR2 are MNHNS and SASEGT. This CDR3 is CASSEEQYRATEAFF. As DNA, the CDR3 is TGTGCCAGCAGTGAAGAGCAGTACAGGGCCACTGAAGCTTTCTTT.

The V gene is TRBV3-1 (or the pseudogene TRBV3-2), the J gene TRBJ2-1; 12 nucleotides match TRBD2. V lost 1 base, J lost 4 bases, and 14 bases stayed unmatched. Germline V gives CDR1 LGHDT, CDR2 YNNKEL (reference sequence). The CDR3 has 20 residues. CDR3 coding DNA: TGTGCCAGCAGCCAAGGGGGGTTAGGGAGGACTAGCGGGATTTACAATGAGCAGTTCTTC. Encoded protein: CASSQGGLGRTSGIYNEQFF.

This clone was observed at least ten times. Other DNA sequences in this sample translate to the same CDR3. The CDR3 loop is CASSDGRPGELFF. CDR3 bases: TGTGCCAGCAGTGACGGACGCCCCGGGGAGCTGTTTTTT. This chain uses TRBV25-1 with TRBJ2-2; D unresolved. V was pared by 3 bases and J by 6 bases, with 8 bases between. CDR3 length: 13 residues. Germline loops: CDR1 MGHDK, CDR2 SYGVNS.

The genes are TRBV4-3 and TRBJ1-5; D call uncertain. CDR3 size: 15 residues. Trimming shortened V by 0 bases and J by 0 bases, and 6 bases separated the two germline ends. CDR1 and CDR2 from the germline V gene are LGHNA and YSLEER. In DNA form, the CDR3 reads TGCGCCAGCAGCCAAGACGTCGGTAGCAATCAGCCCCAGCATTTT. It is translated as CASSQDVGSNQPQHF.

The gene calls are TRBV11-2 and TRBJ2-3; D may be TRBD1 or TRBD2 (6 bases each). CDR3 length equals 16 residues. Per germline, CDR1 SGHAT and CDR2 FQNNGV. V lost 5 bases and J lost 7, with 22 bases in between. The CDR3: CASSPSFLRGRYTQYF. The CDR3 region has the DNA TGTGCCAGCAGCCCGTCCTTTTTGAGGGGGAGGTATACGCAGTATTTT.

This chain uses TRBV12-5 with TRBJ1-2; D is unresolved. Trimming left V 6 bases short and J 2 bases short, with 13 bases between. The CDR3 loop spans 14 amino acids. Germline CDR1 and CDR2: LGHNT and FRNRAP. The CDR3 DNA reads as TGTGCTAGTGGCTTAAGCGTTGACAACTATGGCTACACCTTC. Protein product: CASGLSVDNYGYTF.

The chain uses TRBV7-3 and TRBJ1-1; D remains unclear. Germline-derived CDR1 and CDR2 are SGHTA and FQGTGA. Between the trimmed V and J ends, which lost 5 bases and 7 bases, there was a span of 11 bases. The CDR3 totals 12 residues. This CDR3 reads CASSQGLGEAFF. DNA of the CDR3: TGTGCCAGCAGCCAAGGGCTGGGTGAAGCTTTCTTT.